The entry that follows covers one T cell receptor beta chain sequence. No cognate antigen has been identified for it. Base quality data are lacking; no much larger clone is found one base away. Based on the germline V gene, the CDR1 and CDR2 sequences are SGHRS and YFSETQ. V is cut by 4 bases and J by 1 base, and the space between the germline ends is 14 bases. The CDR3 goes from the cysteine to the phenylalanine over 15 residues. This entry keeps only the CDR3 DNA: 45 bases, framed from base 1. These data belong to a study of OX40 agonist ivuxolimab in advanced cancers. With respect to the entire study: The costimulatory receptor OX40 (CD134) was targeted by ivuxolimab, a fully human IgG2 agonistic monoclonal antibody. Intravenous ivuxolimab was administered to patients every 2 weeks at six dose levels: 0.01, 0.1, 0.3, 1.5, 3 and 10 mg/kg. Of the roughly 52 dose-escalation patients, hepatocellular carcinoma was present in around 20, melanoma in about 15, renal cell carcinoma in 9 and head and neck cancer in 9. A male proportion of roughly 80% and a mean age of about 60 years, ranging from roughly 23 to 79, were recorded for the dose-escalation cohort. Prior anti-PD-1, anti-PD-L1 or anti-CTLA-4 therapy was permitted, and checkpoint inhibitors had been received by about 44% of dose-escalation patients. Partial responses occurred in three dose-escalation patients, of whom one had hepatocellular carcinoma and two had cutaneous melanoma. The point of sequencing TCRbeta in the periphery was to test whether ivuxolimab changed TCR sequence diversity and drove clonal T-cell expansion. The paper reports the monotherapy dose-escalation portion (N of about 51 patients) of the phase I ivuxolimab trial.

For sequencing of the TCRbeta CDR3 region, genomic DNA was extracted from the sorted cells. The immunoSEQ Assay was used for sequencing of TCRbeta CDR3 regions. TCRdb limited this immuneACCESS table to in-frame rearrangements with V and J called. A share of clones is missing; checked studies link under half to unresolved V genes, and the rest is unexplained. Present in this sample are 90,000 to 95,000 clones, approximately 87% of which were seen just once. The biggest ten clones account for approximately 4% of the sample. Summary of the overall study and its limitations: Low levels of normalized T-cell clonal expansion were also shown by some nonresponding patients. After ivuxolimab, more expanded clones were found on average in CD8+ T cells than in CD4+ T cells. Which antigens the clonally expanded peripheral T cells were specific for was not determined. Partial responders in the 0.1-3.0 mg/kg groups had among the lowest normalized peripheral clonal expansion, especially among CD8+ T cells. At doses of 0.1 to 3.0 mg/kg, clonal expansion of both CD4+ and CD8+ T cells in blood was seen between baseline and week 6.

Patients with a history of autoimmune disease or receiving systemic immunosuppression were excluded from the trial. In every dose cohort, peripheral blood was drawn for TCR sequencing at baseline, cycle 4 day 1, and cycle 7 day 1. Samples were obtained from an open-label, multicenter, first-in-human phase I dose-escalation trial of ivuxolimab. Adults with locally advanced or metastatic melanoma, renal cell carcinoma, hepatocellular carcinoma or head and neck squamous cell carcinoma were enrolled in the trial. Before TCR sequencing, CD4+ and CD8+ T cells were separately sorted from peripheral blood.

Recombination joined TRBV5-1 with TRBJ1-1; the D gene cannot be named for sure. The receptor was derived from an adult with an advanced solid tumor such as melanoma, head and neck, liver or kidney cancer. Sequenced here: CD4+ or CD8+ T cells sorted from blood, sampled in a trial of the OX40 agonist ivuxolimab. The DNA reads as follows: TGCGCCAGCAGCCAGGTTCAACGGGCGAACACTGAAGCTTTCTTT. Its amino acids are CASSQVQRANTEAFF.